These T cell receptor beta chains were read from a single sample in a study of blood T cells in healthy people across ages. One entry per CDR3 protein results from TCRdb running MiXCR on the 5' RACE reads. The top ten clones hold less than 8% of a sample with around 1,500,000 distinct CDR3 sequences, 42% of them seen once. The sample taken for sequencing was blood. These TCRs come from a woman younger than 30 in good health. CDR3s leave out the opening cysteine and the closing phenylalanine or tryptophan. Fields, in order: clone size, D gene, J gene, V gene, CDR3 protein. The D gene is left open where the match is weak. Rows may omit the clone size; those that give it use once, few, many or a size class.

few NA TRBJ2-7 TRBV20-1 SASLGAPSYEQY
few NA TRBJ2-3 TRBV5-1 ASSLVAGISTDTQY
NA NA TRBJ2-1 TRBV6-5 ASTGVRVYNEQF
few NA NA TRBV7-3 ASSLSTGINIQY
NA TRBD1 TRBJ1-2 TRBV5-6 ASSLVSGGIYGYT
once NA TRBJ1-4 TRBV7-9 ASSLKGFDEKLF
few TRBD1 NA TRBV11-2 ASIQGGTGFNEQY
NA NA TRBJ1-2 TRBV20-1 SAPGDRPTGYYGYT
NA NA TRBJ2-7 TRBV14 ASSPVVGTPYEQY
few NA TRBJ2-7 TRBV5-1 ASSPDRRGEQY
NA TRBD2 NA TRBV6-4 AFPQSGRIYEQY
few TRBD1 TRBJ2-2 TRBV7-3 ASSVKRGLNTGELF
NA NA TRBJ2-3 TRBV27 ASSVRYTDTQY
few TRBD2 TRBJ2-1 TRBV9 ASSAGLAGAGKQF
NA NA TRBJ2-7 TRBV7-6 ASGGRDSSYEQY
NA NA TRBJ1-1 TRBV6-1 ASSTLQVSFTEAF
few NA TRBJ2-3 TRBV6-5 ASSPEDRSTDTQY
NA TRBD2 TRBJ2-7 TRBV20-1 SANRGTSGSGEQY
NA NA TRBJ2-5 TRBV11-2 VSSFQGRQETQY
few NA TRBJ2-5 TRBV3-1 ASSQGDLKQY
NA NA TRBJ2-1 TRBV7-9 ASSLAPTGPIYNEQF
few TRBD1 NA TRBV7-9 ASSSTGEWYEQY
NA NA TRBJ2-1 TRBV7-2 ASSFRLWLYNEQF
NA TRBD2 TRBJ2-5 TRBV6-5 ASSSYWGGDLAGALQETQY
NA TRBD2 TRBJ2-7 TRBV29-1 SVEREVGEQY
few TRBD2 TRBJ2-7 TRBV20-1 SARDSKAGVSYEQY
few TRBD2 TRBJ2-5 TRBV5-8 ASSLGLAGVEETQY
NA NA TRBJ2-1 TRBV18 ASSRGPTTYNEQF
NA NA TRBJ1-3 TRBV6-6 ASSKAGTQGNTIY
few TRBD2 TRBJ2-5 TRBV7-9 ASTYGSSGQETQY
NA NA TRBJ1-6 TRBV9 ASSVGFGAGYNSPLH
NA NA TRBJ2-7 TRBV19 ASSSDNSNSYEQY
few NA TRBJ2-3 TRBV6-6 ASSYAIEGTDTQY
NA NA TRBJ1-1 TRBV18 ASSPTIDRTEAF
few NA TRBJ2-1 TRBV19 ASSDRLADYNEQF
few TRBD2 TRBJ2-1 TRBV5-1 ASSFVTSGRVGNEQF
few TRBD2 TRBJ2-1 TRBV20-1 SARSTSGSYNEQF
NA NA TRBJ2-4 TRBV27 ASRYLVGDTGEQY
NA TRBD1 TRBJ2-5 TRBV29-1 GVDTGQGAGETQY
NA TRBD1 TRBJ2-7 TRBV20-1 SANLRDRDSYEQY
NA TRBD2 TRBJ2-3 TRBV20-1 SASTSGRPPLTTDTQY
NA TRBD2 TRBJ2-2 TRBV13 ASISATSVAGELF
NA TRBD2 TRBJ2-3 TRBV20-1 SAAPSGLTDTQY
NA NA TRBJ2-7 TRBV7-2 ASSLGGHVAYEQY
few NA TRBJ2-7 TRBV7-2 ASSYRVGAYEQY
few TRBD1 TRBJ2-3 TRBV12-3/TRBV12-4 ASSGQEQY
NA NA TRBJ2-1 TRBV29-1 SVGAGGADNEQF
NA TRBD1 TRBJ2-1 TRBV12-3/TRBV12-4 ASRTDRDNNEQF
NA NA TRBJ2-3 TRBV13 ASSSLGERADTQY
NA NA TRBJ1-5 TRBV4-1 ASSPELDSRVGNQPQH